This TCR beta chain originates from a study of T cell responses to AZD1222 COVID-19 vaccine. Overall study results and limits: Clonal diversity may have been underestimated, and the donors were mostly white British, with more females than males. As reported, nearly half of all spike-specific TCRs target variant regions that are unmutated. Just a handful of AZD1222 recipients tested seropositive at baseline.

Assay used: immunoSEQ multiplex PCR; TCRdb lists only in-frame clones, some missing. Altogether more than 95,000 clones are present, roughly 90% being singletons, with the ten largest covering about 7.8%. A note on this clone: Its antigen remains unidentified.

This specimen consisted of peripheral blood, obtained on day 0 of AZD1222 vaccination. This receptor was obtained from an adult in good health.

CDR3 protein: CASSQAGRYEQYF. The DNA for the CDR3 is TGTGCCAGCAGCCAAGCCGGGAGGTACGAGCAGTACTTC. The V gene is TRBV14, the J gene TRBJ2-7; 7 positions match TRBD2. Germline-derived CDR1 and CDR2 are SGHDN and FVKESK. This CDR3 region has 13 residues. V shed 1 base and J 4 bases; nucleotides not matched to a gene: 1.